Below, one T cell receptor beta chain is given with its context. The data stem from a study of control samples from healthy donors and cancer patients. Generated by immunoSEQ multiplex PCR, the TCRdb table keeps only in-frame clones and is missing some. The table lists 55,000 to 85,000 clones, roughly 91% of them singletons. The sample consisted of PBMCs. The source is a man between 60 and 75 years old with lung cancer.

The CDR3, as DNA: TGTGCCAGCAGCTTATATGAAGCTTTCTTT. This gives the protein CASSLYEAFF. This sequence joins TRBV7-9 and TRBJ1-1, with D uncertain. V gave up 2 bases and J gave up 7 bases, with 2 bases separating them. Germline V gives CDR1 SEHNR, CDR2 FQNEAQ (reference sequence). CDR3 length equals 10 residues. Based on the CDR3 plus reference TRBV7-9 and TRBJ1-1, the full variable domain is DTGVSQNPRHKITKRGQNVTFRCDPISEHNRLYWYRQTLGQGPEFLTYFQNEAQLEKSRLLSDRFSAERPKGSFSTLEIQRTEQGDSAMYLCASSLYEAFFGQGTRLTVV.